One TCR beta chain is described in this entry. Germline loops: CDR1 SNHLY, CDR2 FYNNEI. With V trimmed by 8 bases and J by 4 bases, 13 bases remained unmatched. The CDR3 has 15 amino acids. PCR employed 60 Vbeta and 13 Jbeta primers. Methods used by the authors: An analysis performed later counted 60 million to 90 million unique TCR beta chains (roughly 9.9 million of them shared). Clones were read by immunoSEQ multiplex PCR, and TCRdb kept only the in-frame ones, dropping some. The DNA was the basis for D and trimming; V, J and clone size are from that table. This sample has 150,000 or so clones; under 85% occur once, and the top ten carry approximately 4%. The data originate from a study of cytomegalovirus exposure and HLA in healthy donors. Turning to the study itself: Early on, a data release was issued that held roughly 80 million unique TCRs from HLA-typed donors.

Material: PBMCs. The chain uses TRBV2 and TRBJ1-2; 7 positions match TRBD1. This TCR was sampled from a man in his fifties or sixties in good health and CMV-seropositive. In DNA form, the CDR3 reads TGTGCCAGCCGACAGGGTTCCATGCGGGGCTATGGCTACACCTTC. Amino acids: CASRQGSMRGYGYTF.